These 18 T cell receptor beta chains originate from one sample sequenced in a study of blood T cell repertoires in COVID-19. Data came from immunoSEQ multiplex PCR; TCRdb stores just in-frame clones and leaves some out. The sample holds a few hundred thousand clones, about 86% seen once. Sequencing used PBMCs or T cells enriched from blood (not recorded which). The receptor set was obtained from a woman in her thirties or forties with acute COVID-19.

This chain links TRBV19 with TRBJ1-5; D is ambiguous. V gave up 4 bases and J gave up 2 bases, with 6 bases separating them. This CDR3 is 13 amino acids long. Germline V gene lookup returns CDR1 LNHDA and CDR2 SQIVND (reference sequence). As DNA, the CDR3 is TGTGCCAGTAGTACCCTCGGCAATCAGCCCCAGCATTTT. Translation: CASSTLGNQPQHF.

This rearrangement joins TRBV27 to TRBJ2-7; 8 bases fit TRBD1. This CDR3 spans 13 amino acids. CDR1 is MNHEY and CDR2 is SMNVEV in the germline V gene (reference sequence). The V segment lost 6 bases and the J segment 4 bases; nucleotides outside the gene matches: 5. DNA for the CDR3: TGTGCCAGCAGGCAGGGGGCGGATTACGAGCAGTACTTC. Protein sequence: CASRQGADYEQYF.

The gene calls are TRBV11-3 and TRBJ2-4; 7 bases match TRBD2. Unmatched junction bases numbered 16, after V lost 8 bases and J lost 0 bases. From germline, CDR1 is SGHNT and CDR2 YENEEA. This CDR3 is 18 amino acids long. In nucleotides, the CDR3 is TGTGCCAGCGGCCCGGCCAACCTAGCGGAGCTAGCCAAAAACATTCAGTACTTC. Encoded protein: CASGPANLAELAKNIQYF.

The table lists this clone with a few counts. This chain joins TRBV15 and TRBJ2-2; possibly TRBD2 for D (6 bases). This CDR3 is built from 15 residues. Looked up from germline, CDR1 is LNHNV and CDR2 is YYDKDF (reference sequence). Trimming pared 0 bases from V and 4 bases from J, leaving 9 bases between. DNA of the CDR3: TGTGCCACCAGCAGAGACGGGAGTGGCACCGGGGAGCTGTTTTTT. This gives the protein CATSRDGSGTGELFF.

The chain uses TRBV27 and TRBJ2-7; TRBD1 matches 7 bases. The CDR3 loop spans 13 amino acids. Germline V gene data show CDR1 as MNHEY and CDR2 as SMNVEV (reference sequence). Trimming cost V 3 bases and J 4 bases; bases outside gene matches: 3. The CDR3 DNA sequence: TGTGCCAGCAGTTTGAGACAGGGATACGAGCAGTACTTC. Protein product: CASSLRQGYEQYF.

The gene calls are TRBV12-3 or TRBV12-4 and TRBJ1-3; D not certain. The CDR3 sequence is 13 residues long. Trimming removed 1 base from V and 5 bases from J, with 6 bases in between. DNA for the CDR3: TGTGCCAGCAGTTTAGGGCCAAGAAACACCATATATTTT. Residues: CASSLGPRNTIYF.

The V call is TRBV19, the J call TRBJ2-5, with TRBD2 as a possible D gene (5 bases). The CDR3 extends over 13 amino acids. Germline CDR1 is LNHDA and CDR2 is SQIVND (reference sequence). V lost 1 base and J lost 5, with 8 bases in between. The CDR3 loop reads CASSIGRGETQYF. The CDR3, as DNA: TGTGCCAGTAGTATAGGTCGCGGGGAGACCCAGTACTTC.

This sequence joins TRBV14 and TRBJ2-1; TRBD1 agrees at 7 bases. The CDR3 length is 16 residues. Germline V CDR1 and CDR2: SGHDN, FVKESK. With 4 bases clipped from V and 4 bases from J, the junction kept 10 bases outside the gene matches. The CDR3 sequence is CASSLKSGQVYNEQFF. The CDR3 bases are TGTGCCAGCAGCCTAAAGTCCGGACAGGTATACAATGAGCAGTTCTTC.

This sequence joins TRBV28 and TRBJ2-5; TRBD1 agrees at 9 bases. The CDR3 length is 16 residues. Germline CDR1 and CDR2: MDHEN and SYDVKM. J gave up 7 bases and V 2 bases, and 11 bases lay outside the gene matches. In DNA form, the CDR3 reads TGTGCCAGCAGTTTACGGTGGACAGGGGTGTGGGGGACCCAGTACTTC. Translating gives CASSLRWTGVWGTQYF.

The chain employs TRBV6-5 and TRBJ1-1; D may be TRBD1 (5 bases). V shed 6 bases and J shed 4 bases, with 15 bases lying between them. The CDR3 has 14 residues. Germline-derived CDR1 and CDR2 are MNHEY and SVGAGI. The CDR3, as DNA: TGTGCCAGCAGCTCTGGGCGGGGCCGCACTGAAGCTTTCTTT. Protein sequence: CASSSGRGRTEAFF.

This clone was recorded only once. The DNA of the CDR3 is TGTGCCAGCAGTCCGTTATCGGGAGAGTCCTACAATGAGCAGTTCTTC. Residues: CASSPLSGESYNEQFF. The V call is TRBV28, the J call TRBJ2-1; D possibly corresponds to TRBD2 (6 bases). The CDR3 is made up of 16 amino acids. Trimming removed 5 bases at V and 1 base at J, with 15 bases between. Germline V gene lookup returns CDR1 MDHEN and CDR2 SYDVKM.

There are a few counts of this clone. The chain is built from TRBV28 and TRBJ1-5; TRBD1 agrees at 8 bases. Germline CDR1 is MDHEN and CDR2 is SYDVKM. This CDR3 is 16 amino acids long. With V trimmed by 5 bases and J by 4 bases, 10 bases remained unmatched. CDR3 sequence (DNA): TGTGCCAGCAGTCCGACCCCCCGGACAGGGAATCAGCCCCAGCATTTT. Its protein product is CASSPTPRTGNQPQHF.

J is TRBJ2-3 and V is TRBV9, with D tentatively TRBD2 (5 bases). The CDR3 consists of 15 residues. CDR1 is SGDLS, CDR2 YYNGEE, per germline. V was clipped by 0 bases and J by 0 bases, with 8 bases between them. DNA for the CDR3: TGTGCCAGCAGCGTAGGGGAGTCTAGCACAGATACGCAGTATTTT. It encodes CASSVGESSTDTQYF.

This chain links TRBV6-1 with TRBJ1-2; 7 nucleotides line up with TRBD1. Germline V gives CDR1 MNHNS, CDR2 SASEGT. Losses at the gene ends were 1 base for V and 4 bases for J; bases not matched to a gene: 12. This CDR3 region has 17 residues. The CDR3 is CASSEVSQGSPLYGYTF. CDR3 sequence (DNA): TGTGCCAGCAGTGAAGTATCACAGGGGAGCCCCCTCTATGGCTACACCTTC.

The gene calls are TRBV27 and TRBJ2-1; tentative D call: TRBD1 (7 bases). Germline lookup yields CDR1 MNHEY and CDR2 SMNVEV (reference sequence). This CDR3 spans 13 amino acids. The germline V and J ends were trimmed by 6 bases and 9 bases, with 15 bases remaining between them. The CDR3 protein is CASRQTGRGEQFF. In DNA form, the CDR3 reads TGTGCCAGCAGACAGACAGGGCGGGGTGAGCAGTTCTTC.

The rearrangement joins TRBV6-2 or TRBV6-3 to TRBJ1-6; D unresolved. The V end lost 5 bases, the J end lost 7 bases, and 6 bases lay between the germline ends. The V gene's germline CDR1 is MNHEY and CDR2 SVGEGT. The CDR3 spans 12 residues. DNA for the CDR3: TGTGCCAGCAGTAGAGTCAATTCACCCCTCCACTTT. It codes for CASSRVNSPLHF.

The chain carries TRBV28 and TRBJ2-1; TRBD2 matches 8 bases. The CDR3 is 14 amino acids. Germline CDR1 and CDR2: MDHEN and SYDVKM. Trimming took 2 bases from V and 8 from J; bases not matched to a gene: 5. The chain's CDR3 is CASSLPGGQDEQFF. The CDR3 DNA reads TGTGCCAGCAGTTTACCGGGGGGGCAGGATGAGCAGTTCTTC.

In this sample, this clone turned up once. Here the CDR3 DNA reads TGCGCCAGCAGCCAAATTCCAAAGACACCTACCTACGAGCAGTACTTC. Its protein is CASSQIPKTPTYEQYF. The rearrangement uses TRBV4-1 and TRBJ2-7; D unresolved. V was trimmed by 2 bases and J by 2 bases, leaving 16 bases between them. The CDR3 sequence is 16 residues long. Germline values: CDR1 MGHRA, CDR2 YSYEKL.